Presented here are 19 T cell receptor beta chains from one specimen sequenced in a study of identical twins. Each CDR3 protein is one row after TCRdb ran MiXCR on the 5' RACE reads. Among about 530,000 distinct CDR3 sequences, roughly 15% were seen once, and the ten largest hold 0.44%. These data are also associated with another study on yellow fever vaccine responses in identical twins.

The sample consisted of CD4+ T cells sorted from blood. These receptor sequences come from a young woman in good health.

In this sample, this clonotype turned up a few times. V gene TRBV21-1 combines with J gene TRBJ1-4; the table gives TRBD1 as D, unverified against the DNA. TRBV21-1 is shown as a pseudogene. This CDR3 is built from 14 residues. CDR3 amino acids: CATQRGRGGEKLFF. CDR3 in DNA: TGTGCCACCCAGCGGGGCAGGGGTGGCGAAAAACTGTTTTTT.

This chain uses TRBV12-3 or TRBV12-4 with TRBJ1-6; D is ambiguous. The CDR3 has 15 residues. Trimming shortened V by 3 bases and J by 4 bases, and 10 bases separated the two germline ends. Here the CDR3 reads CASSFARNYNSPLHF. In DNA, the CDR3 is TGTGCCAGCAGTTTCGCGAGGAATTATAATTCACCCCTCCACTTT.

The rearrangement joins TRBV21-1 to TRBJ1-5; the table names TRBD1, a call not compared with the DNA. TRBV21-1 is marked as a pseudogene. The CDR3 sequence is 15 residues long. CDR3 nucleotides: TGTGCCAGCAGCAAAGACAGGGCGCCCAGGCAGCCCCAGCATTTT. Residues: CASSKDRAPRQPQHF.

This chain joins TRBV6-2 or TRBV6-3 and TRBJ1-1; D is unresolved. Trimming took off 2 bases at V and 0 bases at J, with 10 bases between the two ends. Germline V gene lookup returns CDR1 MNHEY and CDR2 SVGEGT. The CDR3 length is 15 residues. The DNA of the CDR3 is TGTGCCAGCAGTTACCGAACACCTATGAACACTGAAGCTTTCTTT. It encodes CASSYRTPMNTEAFF.

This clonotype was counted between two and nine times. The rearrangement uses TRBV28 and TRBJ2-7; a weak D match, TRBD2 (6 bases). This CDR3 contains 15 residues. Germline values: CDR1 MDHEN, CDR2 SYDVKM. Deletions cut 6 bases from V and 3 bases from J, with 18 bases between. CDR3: CASSQSHRGLYEQYF. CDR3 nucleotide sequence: TGTGCCAGCAGCCAATCCCACCGGGGACTCTACGAGCAGTACTTC.

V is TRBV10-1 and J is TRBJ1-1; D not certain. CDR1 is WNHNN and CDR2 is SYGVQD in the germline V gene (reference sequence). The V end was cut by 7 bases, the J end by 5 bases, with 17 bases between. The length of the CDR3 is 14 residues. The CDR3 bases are TGCGCCAGCACCAACGACCCCTCGGGAACTGAAGCTTTCTTT. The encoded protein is CASTNDPSGTEAFF.

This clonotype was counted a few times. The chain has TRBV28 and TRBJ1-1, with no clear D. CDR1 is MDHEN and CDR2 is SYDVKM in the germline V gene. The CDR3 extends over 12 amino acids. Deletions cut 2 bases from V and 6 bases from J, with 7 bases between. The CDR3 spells CASSLPWSEAFF. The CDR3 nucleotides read TGTGCCAGCAGTTTACCCTGGTCTGAAGCTTTCTTT.

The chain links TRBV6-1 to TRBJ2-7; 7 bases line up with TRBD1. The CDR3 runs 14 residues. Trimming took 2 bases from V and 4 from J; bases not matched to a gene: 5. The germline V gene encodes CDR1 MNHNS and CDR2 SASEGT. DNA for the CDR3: TGTGCCAGCAGTGAACCATACAGGGGTTACGAGCAGTACGTC. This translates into CASSEPYRGYEQYV.

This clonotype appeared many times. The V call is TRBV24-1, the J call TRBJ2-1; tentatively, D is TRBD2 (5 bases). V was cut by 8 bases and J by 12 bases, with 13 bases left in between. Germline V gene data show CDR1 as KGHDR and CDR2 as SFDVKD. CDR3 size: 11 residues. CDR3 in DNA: TGTGCCACCATGATCCGGGAAGTGCAGTTCTTC. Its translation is CATMIREVQFF.

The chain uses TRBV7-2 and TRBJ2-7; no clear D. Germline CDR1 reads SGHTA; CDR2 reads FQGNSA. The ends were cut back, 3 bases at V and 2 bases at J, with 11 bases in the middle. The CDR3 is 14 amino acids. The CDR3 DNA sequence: TGTGCCAGCAGCTTGCCGGTAGACACCTACGAGCAGTACTTC. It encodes CASSLPVDTYEQYF.

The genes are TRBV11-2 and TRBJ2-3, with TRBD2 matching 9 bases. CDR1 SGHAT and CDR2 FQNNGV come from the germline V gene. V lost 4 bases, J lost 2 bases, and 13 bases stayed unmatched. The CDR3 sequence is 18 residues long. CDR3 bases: TGTGCCAGCAGCTCCCGGGGTGGCGGGGGGGGGATCACAGATACGCAGTATTTT. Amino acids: CASSSRGGGGGITDTQYF.

The CDR3 nucleotides are TGTGCCTGCTGTTTATGGGGGGGCGGGGATGGCTCCTACAATGAGCAGTTCTTC. The encoded protein is CACCLWGGGDGSYNEQFF. V and J are TRBV12-3 or TRBV12-4 and TRBJ2-1; perhaps TRBD2 as D (7 bases). The CDR3 has 18 amino acids. Deletions cut 11 bases from V and 0 bases from J, with 26 bases between.

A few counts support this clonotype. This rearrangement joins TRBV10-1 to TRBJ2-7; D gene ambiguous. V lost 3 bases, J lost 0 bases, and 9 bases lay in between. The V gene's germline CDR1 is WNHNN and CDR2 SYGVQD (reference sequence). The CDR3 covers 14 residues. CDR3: CASSEGSVSYEQYF. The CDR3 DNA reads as TGCGCCAGCAGTGAAGGGTCCGTCTCCTACGAGCAGTACTTC.

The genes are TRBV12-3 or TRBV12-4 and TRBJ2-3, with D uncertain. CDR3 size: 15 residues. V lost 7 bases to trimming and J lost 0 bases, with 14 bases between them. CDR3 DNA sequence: TGTGCCAGCACTCCGACTTCCCTTAGCACAGATACGCAGTATTTT. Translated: CASTPTSLSTDTQYF.

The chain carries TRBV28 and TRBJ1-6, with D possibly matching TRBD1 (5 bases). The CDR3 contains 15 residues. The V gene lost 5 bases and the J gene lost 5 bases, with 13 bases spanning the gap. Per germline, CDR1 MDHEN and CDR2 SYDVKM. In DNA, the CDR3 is TGTGCCAGCAGTCATGGACAAATCGATAATTCACCCCTCCACTTT. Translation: CASSHGQIDNSPLHF.

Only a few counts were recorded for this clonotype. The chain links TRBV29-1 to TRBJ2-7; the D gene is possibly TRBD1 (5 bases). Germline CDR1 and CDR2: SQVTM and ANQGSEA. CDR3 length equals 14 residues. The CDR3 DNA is TGCAGTGGTGCATCAGGGTTCCCCTCCTACGAGCAGTACTTC. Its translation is CSGASGFPSYEQYF.

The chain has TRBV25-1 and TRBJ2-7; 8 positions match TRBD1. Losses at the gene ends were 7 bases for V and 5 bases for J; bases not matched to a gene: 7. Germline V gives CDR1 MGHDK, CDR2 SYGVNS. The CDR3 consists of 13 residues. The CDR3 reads CASKGQGLHEQYF. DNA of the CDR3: TGTGCCAGCAAAGGACAGGGTCTTCACGAGCAGTACTTC.

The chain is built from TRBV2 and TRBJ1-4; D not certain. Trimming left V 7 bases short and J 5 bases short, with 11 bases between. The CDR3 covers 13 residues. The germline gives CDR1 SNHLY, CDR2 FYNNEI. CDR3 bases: TGTGCCAGCATGACGGGGTTAAATGAAAAACTGTTTTTT. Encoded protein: CASMTGLNEKLFF.

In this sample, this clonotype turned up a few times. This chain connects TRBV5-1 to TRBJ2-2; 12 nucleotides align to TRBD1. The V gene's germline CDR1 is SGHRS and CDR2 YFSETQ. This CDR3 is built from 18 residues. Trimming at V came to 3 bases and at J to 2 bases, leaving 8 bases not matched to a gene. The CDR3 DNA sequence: TGCGCCAGCAGCTCGCGACCCGGGACAGGGGGCAACACCGGGGAGCTGTTTTTT. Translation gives CASSSRPGTGGNTGELFF.